The rows below give T cell receptor beta chains drawn from one sample of a study of beta chain features in type 1 diabetes. The data were produced by immunoSEQ multiplex PCR, yet TCRdb's version contains in-frame clones alone and is incomplete. The data contain approximately 120,000 clones, roughly 43% of them seen just once; the ten biggest clones take up roughly 0.07%. Sequenced material: stem cell memory CD4+ T cells from blood. These receptors all come from a woman aged 18-30 years in good health. Both conserved end residues are part of each CDR3. Each record gives: CDR3 protein, CDR3 DNA, CDR3 length, clone size, J gene, V gene, D gene. D genes are given only for firm matches. Size is omitted from some rows. Given values are once, few, many or a class for expanded clones.

CASGTPGTSAHNEQFF | TGTGCTAGTGGCACACCCGGGACTAGCGCTCACAATGAGCAGTTCTTC | 16 | NA | TRBJ2-1 | TRBV12-5 | TRBD2
CASSRTQEETQYF | TGTGCCAGTAGTAGAACACAGGAAGAGACCCAGTACTTC | 13 | NA | TRBJ2-5 | TRBV19 | NA
CASSGGPLSGNTIYF | TGTGCCAGCAGCGGAGGACCGCTCTCTGGAAACACCATATATTTT | 15 | NA | TRBJ1-3 | TRBV7-9 | NA
CASSQPPETEAFF | TGTGCCAGCAGCCAACCTCCGGAGACTGAAGCTTTCTTT | 13 | NA | TRBJ1-1 | TRBV6-5 | NA
CASSRGGTEAFF | TGTGCCAGCAGCCGGGGTGGCACTGAAGCTTTCTTT | 12 | NA | TRBJ1-1 | TRBV7-9 | NA
CASSFPGQQETQYF | TGTGCCAGCAGTTTCCCCGGACAGCAAGAGACCCAGTACTTC | 14 | NA | TRBJ2-5 | TRBV28 | NA
CASSQQGVNYGYTF | TGTGCCAGCAGCCAGCAGGGGGTCAACTATGGCTACACCTTC | 14 | NA | TRBJ1-2 | TRBV14 | TRBD1
CASSSDTYGYTF | TGTGCCAGCAGTTCAGACACATATGGCTACACCTTC | 12 | NA | TRBJ1-2 | TRBV28 | NA
CASSSLRDREYWKTQYF | TGTGCCAGCAGCTCTCTCCGGGACAGGGAGTACTGGAAGACCCAGTACTTC | 17 | few | TRBJ2-5 | TRBV5-6 | TRBD1
CASSSRGGRWTGELFF | TGTGCCAGCAGCTCTAGGGGCGGTAGATGGACCGGGGAGCTGTTTTTT | 16 | few | TRBJ2-2 | TRBV7-3 | NA
CASSLSAASTDTQYF | TGTGCCAGCAGCTTGAGTGCGGCTAGCACAGATACGCAGTATTTT | 15 | few | TRBJ2-3 | TRBV7-9 | NA
CASSRGHTNTEAFF | TGTGCCAGCAGCCGGGGACATACGAACACTGAAGCTTTCTTT | 14 | few | TRBJ1-1 | TRBV6-6 | NA
CASSLVYEQFF | TGTGCCAGCAGCTTAGTCTATGAGCAGTTCTTC | 11 | few | TRBJ2-1 | TRBV7-9 | NA
CSVRLSGYYNEQFF | TGCAGCGTTCGTTTGTCCGGTTACTACAATGAGCAGTTCTTC | 14 | NA | TRBJ2-1 | TRBV29-1 | NA
CASSLGPGGNEKLFF | TGTGCCAGCAGCTTAGGACCCGGCGGGAATGAAAAACTGTTTTTT | 15 | NA | TRBJ1-4 | TRBV7-9 | NA
CASSPLGTSGSYEQYF | TGTGCCAGTAGTCCACTCGGGACTAGCGGCTCCTACGAGCAGTACTTC | 16 | NA | TRBJ2-7 | TRBV19 | TRBD2
CSGMARGTGELFF | TGCAGCGGTATGGCCCGGGGGACCGGGGAGCTGTTTTTT | 13 | few | TRBJ2-2 | TRBV29-1 | NA
CASSPPGQGEAFF | TGTGCCAGCAGCCCCCCGGGACAAGGTGAAGCTTTCTTT | 13 | NA | TRBJ1-1 | TRBV7-9 | NA
CAWISWSAAGELFF | TGTGCCTGGATAAGTTGGTCGGCGGCCGGGGAGCTGTTTTTT | 14 | NA | TRBJ2-2 | TRBV30 | NA
CSVRTSGYTGELFF | TGCAGCGTGAGGACTAGTGGGTACACCGGGGAGCTGTTTTTT | 14 | NA | TRBJ2-2 | TRBV29-1 | TRBD2
CASSLVVGAKMGTEAFF | TGTGCCAGCAGCTTAGTTGTGGGGGCTAAGATGGGGACTGAAGCTTTCTTT | 17 | few | TRBJ1-1 | TRBV7-9 | NA
CASTTSTGGGRETQYF | TGTGCCAGCACGACCTCCACAGGGGGAGGACGAGAGACCCAGTACTTC | 16 | NA | TRBJ2-5 | TRBV6-6 | TRBD1
CASSFVASGYEQYF | TGTGCCAGCAGTTTCGTTGCTAGCGGCTACGAGCAGTACTTC | 14 | once | TRBJ2-7 | TRBV28 | TRBD2
CASSNPGIPNGELFF | TGTGCCAGCAGTAACCCGGGGATACCAAACGGGGAGCTGTTTTTT | 15 | NA | TRBJ2-2 | TRBV25-1 | NA